This T cell receptor (beta chain) was captured by sequencing in a study of cytomegalovirus exposure and HLA in healthy donors. Overall study results and limits: Confirmation was obtained in vitro that three CMV-associated chains are specific for CMV antigens. For presence/absence analyses, sequencing depth was assumed to be roughly uniform across donors. Immune exposure was documented only through CMV serostatus.

The CDR3 covers 16 residues. The junction had 10 bases not matched to a gene; V was cut back by 3 bases and J by 8 bases. Germline V gene data show CDR1 as MRHNA and CDR2 as SNTAGT. This clone was seen only a few times. Its specificity is not known. Use of 60 Vbeta and 13 Jbeta primers characterized the PCR. The protocol was immunoSEQ multiplex PCR, while the TCRdb copy is restricted to in-frame clones and leaves out a portion. This sample carries fewer than 150,000 clones, 82% of them seen once, and the ten largest clones take about 2.3%. The receptor comes from a male donor in good health and CMV-seronegative. The rearrangement uses TRBV6-4 and TRBJ2-1; 10 nucleotides match TRBD2. Sample: PBMCs. The CDR3 DNA reads as TGTGCCAGCAGTGAGAAGGGTACTAGCGGGAACGATGAGCAGTTCTTC. This sequence encodes CASSEKGTSGNDEQFF.